This T cell receptor (beta chain) is from a study of blood T cells in healthy people across ages. Remarks on this clonotype: Its antigen is unidentified.

The germline gives CDR1 SQVTM, CDR2 ANQGSEA. The length of the CDR3 is 12 residues. The V end was cut by 7 bases, the J end by 0 bases, with 9 bases between. For the second PCR, which ran for about 7 to 12 cycles, a sample-barcoded 5' primer and a J-beta primer mix were used. TCRdb re-called the 5' RACE reads with MiXCR, one entry per CDR3 protein. The sample lists 1,500,000 or so distinct CDR3 sequences; 59% were seen once. Healthy Caucasian individuals from Russia aged about 6 to 95 were enrolled as donors. Broader study findings: When set beside aged donors, long-lived donors presented more naive CD4+ cells and higher diversity. Any changes in expanded clonotypes were possibly confounded, as donor CMV status remained unknown.

This receptor was identified in a man younger than 30 in good health. The source material was blood. The chain joins TRBV29-1 to TRBJ1-1; D perhaps matches TRBD1 (5 bases). The CDR3 bases are TGCAGCGGGTGGGGCATGAACACTGAAGCTTTCTTT. Amino acid sequence: CSGWGMNTEAFF.